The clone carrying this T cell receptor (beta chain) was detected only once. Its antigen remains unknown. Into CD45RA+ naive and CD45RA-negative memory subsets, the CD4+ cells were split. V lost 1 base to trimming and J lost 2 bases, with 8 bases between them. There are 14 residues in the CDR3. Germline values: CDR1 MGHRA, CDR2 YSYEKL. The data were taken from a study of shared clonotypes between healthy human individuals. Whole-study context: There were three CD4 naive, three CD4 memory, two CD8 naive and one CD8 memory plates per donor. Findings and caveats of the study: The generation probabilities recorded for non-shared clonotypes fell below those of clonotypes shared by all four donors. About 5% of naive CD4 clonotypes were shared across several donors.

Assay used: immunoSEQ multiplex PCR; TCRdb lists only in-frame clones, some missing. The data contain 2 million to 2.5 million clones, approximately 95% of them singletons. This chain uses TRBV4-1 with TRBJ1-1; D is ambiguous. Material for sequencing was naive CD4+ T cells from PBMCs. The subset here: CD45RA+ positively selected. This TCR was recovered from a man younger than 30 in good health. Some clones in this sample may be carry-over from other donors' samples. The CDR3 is CASSQVLPNTEAFF. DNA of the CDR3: TGCGCCAGCAGCCAAGTATTACCAAACACTGAAGCTTTCTTT.